This TCR beta chain derives from a study of blood T cell repertoires in COVID-19. Study-level information: Italy, Spain and the United States were the sources of the convalescent and acute COVID-19 samples.

In the source study's methods: Scientists estimated how many nucleated cells there were by amplifying reference gene primers. Assay: immunoSEQ multiplex PCR; the TCRdb copy retains only in-frame clones and omits some. The V and J calls and the clone size are those of that table, but D and trimming were determined from the DNA. Found here are 310,000 or so clones, roughly 90% of them singletons; the top ten hold under 7.5%. Trimming removed 1 base from V and 2 bases from J; junction bases left unmatched: 6. The CDR3 is 19 amino acids. Germline V gene lookup returns CDR1 SGHAT and CDR2 FQNNGV. The rearrangement links TRBV11-2 to TRBJ2-1; 15 bases fit TRBD2. Sequences were obtained from peripheral blood. This TCR came from a man aged 18 to 29 who had recovered from COVID-19. The CDR3 region is CASSLGRGLAGGTYNEQFF. The CDR3 bases are TGTGCCAGCAGCTTAGGCAGAGGACTAGCGGGGGGGACCTACAATGAGCAGTTCTTC.